The entry below gives a single TCR beta chain sequence along with its context. Its antigen is undetermined. The data were taken from a study of T-cell memory formation after mild COVID-19. Study summary: The study found TCR clusters largely donor specific.

This CDR3 contains 16 residues. Germline V gives CDR1 SNHLY, CDR2 FYNNEI. Trimming pared 0 bases from V and 8 bases from J, leaving 14 bases between. Whole-study findings and limits: Clones that got smaller from day 15 to 85 had even CD4/CD8, while clones growing later tipped toward CD4+.

From 5'RACE with constant-segment primers came TCR alpha and TCR beta cDNA libraries that carried sample barcodes and UMIs. One entry per CDR3 protein, called by TCRdb with MiXCR from the 5' RACE reads. Of more than 150,000 distinct CDR3 sequences in the sample, roughly 23% were seen once. The TCR originated in an adult woman who had mild COVID-19 (a few samples of this study predate the infection). Cell type and time point are not known. The chain joins TRBV2 to TRBJ1-6; D is perhaps TRBD1 (6 bases). The sample comprised PBMCs or a T cell subset sorted from them (not recorded which). As DNA, the CDR3 is TGTGCCAGCAGTGAAGCGGCTCGGGGGGCTCATTCACCCCTCCACTTT. Residues: CASSEAARGAHSPLHF.